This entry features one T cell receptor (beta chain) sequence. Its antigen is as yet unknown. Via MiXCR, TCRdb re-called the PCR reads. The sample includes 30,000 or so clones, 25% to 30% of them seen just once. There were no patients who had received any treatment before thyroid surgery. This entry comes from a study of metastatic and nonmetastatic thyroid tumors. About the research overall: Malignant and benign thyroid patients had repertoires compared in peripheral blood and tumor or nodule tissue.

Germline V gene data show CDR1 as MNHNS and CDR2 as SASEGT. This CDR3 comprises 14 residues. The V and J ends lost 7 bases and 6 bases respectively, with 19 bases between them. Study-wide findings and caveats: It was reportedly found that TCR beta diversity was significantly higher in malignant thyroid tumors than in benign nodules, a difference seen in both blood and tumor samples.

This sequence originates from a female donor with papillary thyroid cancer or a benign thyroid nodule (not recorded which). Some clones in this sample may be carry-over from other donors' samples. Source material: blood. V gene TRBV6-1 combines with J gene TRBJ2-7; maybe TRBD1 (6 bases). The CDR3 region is CASIPDSGVGEQYF. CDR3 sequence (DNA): TGTGCCAGCATCCCGGACAGTGGGGTAGGCGAGCAGTACTTC.